Shown below are 3 T cell receptor beta chains from a single sample sequenced in a study of T cell repertoires in cytomegalovirus infection. Using its own MiXCR run on the reads, TCRdb lists one record per CDR3 protein. The table has fewer than 200,000 distinct CDR3 sequences, roughly a fifth seen once. Sequenced input: PBMCs. The receptor set was obtained from a human donor in good health (CMV status not recorded). Some clones in this sample may be carry-over from other donors' samples.

The sample holds many counts of this clonotype. The rearrangement joins TRBV7-9 to TRBJ2-3, with 7 bases that match TRBD2. The V gene's germline CDR1 is SEHNR and CDR2 FQNEAQ (reference sequence). The CDR3 length is 14 residues. Trimming removed 6 bases from V and 0 bases from J; junction bases left unmatched: 3. The DNA for the CDR3 is TGTGCCAGCAGTCCTAGCGGAAGCACAGATACGCAGTATTTT. Protein: CASSPSGSTDTQYF. Full variable domain (outside the CDR3, taken from reference TRBV7-9 and TRBJ2-3): DTGVSQNPRHKITKRGQNVTFRCDPISEHNRLYWYRQTLGQGPEFLTYFQNEAQLEKSRLLSDRFSAERPKGSFSTLEIQRTEQGDSAMYLCASSPSGSTDTQYFGPGTRLTVL.

This clonotype has only a few counts. The chain joins TRBV12-3 or TRBV12-4 to TRBJ1-6; TRBD1 agrees at 7 bases. With 4 bases clipped from V and 11 bases from J, the junction kept 8 bases outside the gene matches. The CDR3 has 14 amino acids. CDR3 DNA: TGTGCCAGCAGTTCGCAGGGGGGTGTGACACCCCTCCACTTT. The encoded protein is CASSSQGGVTPLHF.

The chain employs TRBV20-1 and TRBJ2-3, with a possible D match to TRBD1 (6 bases). Trimming shortened V by 0 bases and J by 2 bases, and 9 bases separated the two germline ends. Germline CDR1 reads DFQATT; CDR2 reads SNEGSKA (reference sequence). This CDR3 has 14 residues. CDR3 in DNA: TGCAGTGCTAGAGAAGGGGGATACACAGATACGCAGTATTTT. Amino acids: CSAREGGYTDTQYF.